This T cell receptor (beta chain) was identified during a study of blood T cell repertoires in COVID-19. As for the study in general: Collection of acute and convalescent COVID-19 samples took place in the United States, Italy and Spain. In each case, the material was cDNA or gDNA derived from T cells, B-cell-depleted T cells, or PBMCs.

In the original processing: Cell counts per sample came from amplifying reference gene primers. The assay was immunoSEQ multiplex PCR, and TCRdb's table has in-frame clones only and misses some. D and trimming were read from the DNA, whereas the V and J calls and clone size are those reported in that table. The data hold about 70,000 clones, with about 84% observed a single time. Trimming stripped 6 bases from V and 2 bases from J, with 12 bases between. Germline CDR1 and CDR2: SNHLY and FYNNEI. CDR3 length: 14 residues. Sequencing input: peripheral blood. The gene calls are TRBV2 and TRBJ2-3, with D possibly being TRBD2 (6 bases). The receptor was isolated from a woman aged 55-75 years with acute or convalescent COVID-19. CDR3 nucleotide sequence: TGTGCCAGCAGATTAGGAGGGCCCACAGATACGCAGTATTTT. The encoded protein is CASRLGGPTDTQYF.